These 9 T cell receptor beta chains were all obtained from the same sample, sequenced in a study of T cells expressing NK-cell markers. One entry per CDR3 protein, without DNA, is what TCRdb gives after re-calling the 5' RACE reads. The sample data list over 350,000 distinct CDR3 sequences. Material for sequencing was blood T cells: a sorted CD56 or NKG2C T cell subset, CD4+ or CD8+ T cells, or bulk PBMC T cells (not recorded which). These receptors were collected from a woman aged 45-65 years in good health.

The V gene is TRBV9, the J gene TRBJ2-7; TCRdb lists TRBD2, though no DNA is available to test this call. The CDR3 has 16 residues. Germline V CDR1 and CDR2: SGDLS, YYNGEE. The CDR3: CASSVEVAGDLYEQYF. The whole variable domain, remainder taken from reference TRBV9 and TRBJ2-7, is DSGVTQTPKHLITATGQRVTLRCSPRSGDLSVYWYQQSLDQGLQFLIQYYNGEERAKGNILERFSAQQFPDLHSELNLSSLELGDSALYFCASSVEVAGDLYEQYFGPGTRLTVT.

The rearrangement links TRBV12-3 or TRBV12-4 to TRBJ1-2. This CDR3 has 14 amino acids. The CDR3 sequence: CASSPRTVNYGYTF.

V and J are TRBV12-3 or TRBV12-4 and TRBJ2-7; TCRdb's assignment of TRBD2 cannot be checked, as there is no DNA. CDR3 length: 16 residues. This chain's CDR3 is CASSTPTSGTLYEQYF.

V gene TRBV5-1 combines with J gene TRBJ1-3; TCRdb lists TRBD1, though no DNA is available to test this call. The CDR3 consists of 20 residues. Germline V gene lookup returns CDR1 SGHRS and CDR2 YFSETQ. The CDR3 sequence is CASSLGGMLGQPPSGNTIYF.

The chain uses TRBV6-5 and TRBJ1-5; TCRdb picks TRBD1, but there is no DNA to check that call. Germline CDR1 is MNHEY and CDR2 is SVGAGI. The CDR3 has 16 amino acids. The CDR3 region is CASSPRQIRGNQPQHF.

The chain employs TRBV5-1 and TRBJ2-1; TCRdb's D gene call, TRBD2, goes unchecked for lack of DNA. CDR1 SGHRS and CDR2 YFSETQ come from the germline V gene. CDR3 length equals 19 residues. CDR3 residues: CASSLGASGLHQGVNEQFF.

The rearrangement uses TRBV27 and TRBJ2-1; there is no DNA to check the TCRdb D call of TRBD2. The CDR3 has 15 residues. Germline V gene lookup returns CDR1 MNHEY and CDR2 SMNVEV (reference sequence). The CDR3 spells CASSPGASGNNEQFF.

This rearrangement joins TRBV20-1 to TRBJ2-3. This CDR3 contains 16 residues. CDR1 is DFQATT and CDR2 is SNEGSKA in the germline V gene (reference sequence). The CDR3 protein is CSAQPPGAVSTDTQYF.

This chain joins TRBV30 and TRBJ1-5. The CDR3 loop spans 12 amino acids. From germline, CDR1 is GTSNPN and CDR2 SVGIG (reference sequence). The CDR3 protein is CAWSEGLGPQHF.